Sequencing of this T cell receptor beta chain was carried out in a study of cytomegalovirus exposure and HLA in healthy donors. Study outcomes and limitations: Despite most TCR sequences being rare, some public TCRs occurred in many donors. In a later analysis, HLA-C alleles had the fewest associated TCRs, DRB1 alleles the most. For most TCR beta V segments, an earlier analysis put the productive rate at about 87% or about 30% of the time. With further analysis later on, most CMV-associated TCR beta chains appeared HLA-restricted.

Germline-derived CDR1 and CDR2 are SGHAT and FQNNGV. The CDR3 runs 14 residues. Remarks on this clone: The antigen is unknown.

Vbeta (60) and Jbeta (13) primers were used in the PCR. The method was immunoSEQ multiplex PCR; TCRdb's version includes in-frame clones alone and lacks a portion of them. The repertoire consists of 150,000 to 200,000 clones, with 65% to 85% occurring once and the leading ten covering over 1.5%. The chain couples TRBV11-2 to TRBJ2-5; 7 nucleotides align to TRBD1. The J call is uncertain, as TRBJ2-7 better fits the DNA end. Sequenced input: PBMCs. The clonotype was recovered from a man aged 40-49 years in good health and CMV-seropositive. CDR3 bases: TGTGCCAGCAGCTTAGCTCAGGGGGCCTACGAGCAGTACTTC. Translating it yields CASSLAQGAYEQYF.